The source of this T cell receptor beta chain is a study of blood T cells in healthy people across ages. V gave up 0 bases and J gave up 7 bases; unmatched junction bases: 10. Germline V CDR1 and CDR2: LGHNA, YNFKEQ. The CDR3 is 17 amino acids. Each sample provided at least 5 micrograms of extracted total RNA. Remarks on this clonotype: The missing conserved phenylalanine or tryptophan at the end of this CDR3 makes a read error likely.

It was with a sample-barcoded 5' primer and a J-beta primer mix that a second PCR of about 6 to 12 cycles was run. A single record per CDR3 protein comes from TCRdb applying MiXCR to the 5' RACE reads. The sample holds about 780,000 distinct CDR3 sequences; about 26% are singletons and the top ten take less than 3.5%. These data are also associated with another study on T cells of mothers and their children. Turning to that study: Second-PCR primer M1S introduced sample barcodes and 2-4 random nucleotides. Researchers report slightly higher, though non-significant, overlap in related mother-child pairs than in unrelated pairs.

The chain has TRBV4-2 and TRBJ2-1; 9 bases align to TRBD1. What was sequenced was blood. This sequence originates from a boy between 10 and 17 years old in good health. The CDR3 region has the DNA TGTGCCAGCAGCCAAGATTTGGTACAGGGGGCCCGAAATGAGCAGTTCCTC. Its translation is CASSQDLVQGARNEQFL.